These T cell receptor beta chains were read from a single sample in a study of blood T cell repertoires in COVID-19. Sequencing was performed with immunoSEQ multiplex PCR; in TCRdb, only in-frame clones are kept and a portion is missing. The table has about 200,000 clones, about nine tenths seen once. The sequenced material came from peripheral blood. Every receptor here comes from a man aged 30 to 39 who had recovered from COVID-19. CDR3s include the opening cysteine and the closing phenylalanine or tryptophan. Each record gives: J gene, D gene, V gene, clone size, CDR3 protein, CDR3 DNA. D genes are given only for firm matches. Rows may omit the clone size; those that give it use once, few, many or a size class.

>TRBJ2-7|.|TRBV5-4|.
CASSLGTSNYEQYF
TGTGCCAGCAGCTTGGGGACTTCAAACTACGAGCAGTACTTC
>TRBJ1-1|.|TRBV10-2|.
CASLSGENTEAFF
TGCGCCAGCCTCTCCGGGGAGAACACTGAAGCTTTCTTT
>TRBJ1-2|TRBD1|TRBV6-2/TRBV6-3|many
CASSDRGYGYTF
TGTGCCAGCAGTGACAGGGGCTATGGCTACACCTTC
>TRBJ1-5|.|TRBV6-5|.
CASSFGGSNQPQHF
TGTGCCAGCAGTTTTGGGGGCTCAAATCAGCCCCAGCATTTT
>TRBJ2-5|.|TRBV5-4|few
CASSLEAGTAQETQYF
TGTGCCAGCAGCTTGGAAGCCGGGACTGCGCAAGAGACCCAGTACTTC
>TRBJ2-7|TRBD1|TRBV4-3|.
CASSQEPTGGLYEQYF
TGCGCCAGCAGCCAAGAGCCGACAGGGGGCTTGTACGAGCAGTACTTC
>TRBJ1-1|.|TRBV3-1/TRBV3-2|.
CASSQVFQGSTEAFF
TGTGCCAGCAGCCAAGTCTTCCAGGGGAGCACTGAAGCTTTCTTT
>TRBJ2-1|TRBD2|TRBV19|.
CASSIFGRVEGLAVYNEQFF
TGTGCCAGTAGTATATTCGGAAGGGTGGAGGGACTAGCGGTCTACAATGAGCAGTTCTTC
>TRBJ2-7|TRBD1|TRBV7-2|.
CASSLLGTGVVEQYF
TGTGCCAGCAGCTTATTGGGGACAGGGGTAGTAGAGCAGTACTTC
>TRBJ1-2|.|TRBV6-5|.
CASSYLGDYGYTF
TGTGCCAGCAGTTACTTAGGGGACTATGGCTACACCTTC
>TRBJ2-1|.|TRBV5-1|.
CASSLDRPVNEQFF
TGCGCCAGCAGCTTGGACAGGCCCGTCAATGAGCAGTTCTTC
>TRBJ1-1|.|TRBV12-3/TRBV12-4|.
CASREQQNTEAFF
TGTGCCAGCAGAGAACAGCAGAACACTGAAGCTTTCTTT
>TRBJ2-2|TRBD1|TRBV9|.
CASSFRGLENTGELFF
TGTGCCAGCAGCTTCAGGGGGCTAGAGAATACCGGGGAGCTGTTTTTT
>TRBJ1-6|TRBD1|TRBV4-1|.
CASSQRGQAGPRSSYNSPLHF
TGCGCCAGCAGCCAGCGCGGACAGGCGGGACCCAGGAGCTCCTATAATTCACCCCTCCACTTT
>TRBJ2-5|.|TRBV14|once
CASSQFEPQGRETQYF
TGTGCCAGCAGCCAATTTGAGCCCCAGGGTCGGGAGACCCAGTACTTC